What follows describes a single T cell receptor (beta chain). Its antigen is currently unknown. Trimming removed 7 bases from V and 4 bases from J, with 16 bases in between. This CDR3 contains 14 residues. Germline V gene data show CDR1 as SGHRS and CDR2 as YFSETQ. On cycle 4 day 1 and cycle 7 day 1, as well as at baseline, blood was sampled. The sample originates from a study of OX40 agonist ivuxolimab in advanced cancers. The wider study: Patients took ivuxolimab, an agonistic anti-OX40 (CD134) antibody.

The data were produced by immunoSEQ multiplex PCR, yet TCRdb's version contains in-frame clones alone and is incomplete. Of over 80,000 clones in the sample, approximately 87% are singletons; the top ten hold roughly 0.8%. The study's findings and limits: Researchers report that CD8+ T cells had, on average, more expanded clones than CD4+. Low normalized T-cell clonal expansion also characterized some of the nonresponders.

The rearrangement uses TRBV5-1 and TRBJ2-3; perhaps D is TRBD1 or TRBD2 (6 bases each). The specimen was CD4+ or CD8+ T cells sorted from blood, collected in a trial of the OX40 agonist ivuxolimab. This TCR came from an adult with an advanced solid tumor such as melanoma, head and neck, liver or kidney cancer. CDR3 DNA sequence: TGCGCCAGCTTAGAGGGGGGAGCCTCAGATACGCAGTATTTT. Encoded protein: CASLEGGASDTQYF.